This T cell receptor beta chain is drawn from a study of cytomegalovirus exposure and HLA in healthy donors. As for the study in general: There were approximately 81 million unique TCRs (from HLA-typed donors) in an early data release. General study findings and limits: Earlier analysis looked at TCR beta V segments, and most were productive about 87% or about 30% of the time. With further analysis later on, most CMV-associated TCR beta chains appeared HLA-restricted. In a later analysis, a genetic analysis reported fewer productive-TCR N-insertions in an Asian-associated ancestry cluster than the cohort average.

This PCR relied on a set of 60 Vbeta primers and 13 Jbeta primers. Repertoires were generated with immunoSEQ multiplex PCR, while TCRdb's copy carries only in-frame clones and drops some. This sample has about 78,000 clones, with around 70% found just once. This clone was picked up one time. Its target is unknown. The sequenced sample was PBMCs. The receptor was isolated from a woman aged 40 to 50 in good health and CMV-seropositive.

The CDR3, as DNA: TGTGCCAGCTCACCAGGAGGGACTAGGAGTCTACATGAGCAGTTCTTC. It yields the protein CASSPGGTRSLHEQFF. The chain recombines TRBV18 with TRBJ2-1; 8 bases map to TRBD2. V lost 2 bases to trimming and J lost 8 bases; unmatched junction nucleotides: 11. The germline V gene encodes CDR1 KGHSH and CDR2 LQKENI. The CDR3 is 16 amino acids.